Listed below are T cell receptor beta chains from one sample, sequenced in a study of cytomegalovirus exposure and HLA in healthy donors. The repertoire was sequenced with immunoSEQ multiplex PCR; TCRdb's copy has only in-frame clones and lacks some. The listing contains around 80,000 clones. Sequencing was performed on PBMCs. The receptor source for this set is a man aged 40-49 years in good health and CMV-seronegative. The CDR3 runs from the conserved cysteine through the conserved F or W. The D gene is left open where the match is weak.

TRBV11-2	TRBJ2-5	.	TGTGCCAGCAGCTCCTACCTCAGGGTCCAAGAGACCCAGTACTTC	CASSSYLRVQETQYF
TRBV11-2	TRBJ2-1	.	TGTGCCAGCAGCTTATCTTGGGAGAATGAGCAGTTCTTC	CASSLSWENEQFF
TRBV28	TRBJ1-5	TRBD1	TGTGCCAGCAGTGGTCCCGGGACAGGGGTGGTCGGTCAGCCCCAGCATTTT	CASSGPGTGVVGQPQHF
TRBV4-3	TRBJ2-2	TRBD2	TGCGCCAGCAGCCAAGTTAGACTAGCGGGAGCTGGGGAGCTGTTTTTT	CASSQVRLAGAGELFF
TRBV5-1	TRBJ2-7	TRBD1	TGCGCCAGCAATGATGGGACAGCGTACTACGAGCAGTACTTC	CASNDGTAYYEQYF
TRBV4-2	TRBJ2-1	TRBD2	TGTGCCAGCAGCCAAGAGGGGACTAGCGGGGGGGCCTGGGGCTCCTACAATGAGCAGTTCTTC	CASSQEGTSGGAWGSYNEQFF
TRBV6-4	TRBJ2-7	.	TGTGCCAGCAAGATGCTAGCGTATCTCTTTGCCTACGAGCAGTACTTC	CASKMLAYLFAYEQYF
TRBV30	TRBJ1-2	.	TGTGCCTGGACCCTAAAAATCCGGGGTTGGGACTATGGCTACACCTTC	CAWTLKIRGWDYGYTF
TRBV6-6	TRBJ2-5	TRBD1	TGTGCCAGCAGCGGACAGGGGGTCCAAGAGACCCAGTACTTC	CASSGQGVQETQYF
TRBV29-1	TRBJ2-1	TRBD1	TGCAGCGGGCGACAGGGGGCATCCTCCTACAATGAGCAGTTCTTC	CSGRQGASSYNEQFF
TRBV29-1	TRBJ2-2	.	TGCAGCGTTGAAGAAGGAGGTCGCCGGGAGCTGTTTTTT	CSVEEGGRRELFF
TRBV19	TRBJ1-5	.	TGTGCCAGTAGTATTAACGAGCAGGGAAGAGGTCAGCCCCAGCATTTT	CASSINEQGRGQPQHF
TRBV27	TRBJ2-6	TRBD2	TGTGCCAGCAGTTCCGAACTAGCGGGGGTCCGGGCTGGGGCCAACGTCCTGACTTTC	CASSSELAGVRAGANVLTF
TRBV27	TRBJ2-7	.	TGTGCCAGCAGTTTTTACCCCCCCTCTAACTCCTACGAGCAGTACTTC	CASSFYPPSNSYEQYF
TRBV6-5	TRBJ1-2	.	TGTGCCAGCAGTACTAGACAGGCCGATGGCTACACCTTC	CASSTRQADGYTF
TRBV30	TRBJ1-1	TRBD1	TGTGCCTGGAGTCCGACAGGGATCACTGAAGCTTTCTTT	CAWSPTGITEAFF
TRBV27	TRBJ1-6	.	TGTGCCAGCGGCGACAGGAGAAATTCACCCCTCCACTTT	CASGDRRNSPLHF
TRBV7-2	TRBJ2-3	TRBD1	TGTGCCAGCAGCCTATACCGACAGGGCAGCACAGATACGCAGTATTTT	CASSLYRQGSTDTQYF
TRBV6-6	TRBJ2-4	.	TGTGCCAGCAGTTACTCAGGGGGTCAAAACATCCAGTACTTC	CASSYSGGQNIQYF
TRBV7-2	TRBJ1-4	TRBD1	TGTGCCAGCAGCCCGGTGACAGGGGGCTATGAAAAACTGTTTTTT	CASSPVTGGYEKLFF
TRBV7-2	TRBJ1-3	.	TGTGCCAGCAGCTTAGTGGGGGGGGGTAGTTGGGACATCGGAAACACCATATATTTT	CASSLVGGGSWDIGNTIYF
TRBV5-4	TRBJ2-5	.	TGTGCCAGCAGCTTGAAGGGAGCGGAGACCCAGTACTTC	CASSLKGAETQYF
TRBV11-2	TRBJ2-7	TRBD1	TGTGCCAGCAGCTTTGACAGGGCCGAGCAGTACTTC	CASSFDRAEQYF
TRBV6-5	TRBJ1-2	.	TGTGCCAGCAGTTACTCCCGCAGTAACTATGGCTACACCTTC	CASSYSRSNYGYTF
TRBV28	TRBJ1-2	.	TGTGCCAGCAGTATTACTCGGACATCTGGCTACACCTTC	CASSITRTSGYTF
TRBV29-1	TRBJ2-3	.	TGCAGCGTTGAGGGCGGGATAATGCAAGATACGCAGTATTTT	CSVEGGIMQDTQYF
TRBV15	TRBJ2-5	.	TGTGCCACCAGCAGAGACTACGAGCAAGAGACCCAGTACTTC	CATSRDYEQETQYF
TRBV7-9	TRBJ1-1	.	TGTGCCAGCAGCGCAGGGCAGGGGTTGGGCACTGAAGCTTTCTTT	CASSAGQGLGTEAFF
TRBV4-2	TRBJ2-7	TRBD2	TGTGCCAGCAGCCAAGTAGGGACTACCTCGAGGTACTTC	CASSQVGTTSRYF